One T cell receptor beta chain is described in this entry. V shed 3 bases, J shed 5 bases, and the junction held 18 bases outside the gene matches. Germline CDR1 is SGHAT and CDR2 is FQNNGV. The CDR3 has 18 residues. This sample is part of a study of T cells in Graves' hyperthyroidism and ophthalmopathy. Researchers took RNA transcripts and amplified the TCR beta CDR3 regions from them. In the first-round RT-PCR of the TCR CDR3, the HTBI primer set was used. A single record per CDR3 protein comes from TCRdb applying MiXCR to the multiplex PCR reads. Of about 380,000 distinct CDR3 sequences detected, less than 20% appear once; the ten largest clones hold 40%.

Material for sequencing was blood. This sequence was found in a man aged 18 to 35 with Graves' ophthalmopathy. The chain combines TRBV11-2 with TRBJ2-5; 7 bases are shared with TRBD2. The CDR3 sequence: CASSFRPSGTGAGETQYF. The DNA of the CDR3 is TGTGCCAGCAGCTTCCGCCCTAGCGGAACAGGAGCGGGCGAGACCCAGTACTTC.